Presented here are 2 T cell receptor beta chains from one specimen sequenced in a study of CD8 T cells in Susac syndrome. RNA amounts of roughly 0.5 to 1 ug underwent reverse transcription with random hexamers. From the immunoSEQ multiplex PCR reads, TCRdb called clonotypes with MiXCR, one entry per CDR3 protein. The table has about 430,000 distinct CDR3 sequences, around 85% seen once. The sequenced sample was CD8+ T cells from PBMCs. These receptors all stem from a human donor with multiple sclerosis.

The chain is built from TRBV11-2 and TRBJ1-5; D unclear. The V gene lost 3 bases and the J gene lost 5 bases, with 5 bases spanning the gap. This CDR3 is built from 12 residues. In germline, CDR1 is SGHAT, CDR2 FQNNGV. The CDR3 DNA reads TGTGCCAGCAGCTTGGACGATCAGCCCCAGCATTTT. It specifies CASSLDDQPQHF.

The chain joins TRBV3-1 to TRBJ1-5; D gene ambiguous. CDR3 length: 15 amino acids. The germline CDR1 and CDR2 sequences are LGHDT and YNNKEL (reference sequence). The ends were cut back, 0 bases at V and 4 bases at J, with 10 bases in the middle. CDR3 nucleotide sequence: TGTGCCAGCAGCCAAGATTCTGACCAAAATCAGCCCCAGCATTTT. Translated: CASSQDSDQNQPQHF.